This T cell receptor (beta chain) was captured by sequencing in a study of T cell repertoires in cytomegalovirus infection. As for the study in general: Public TCR beta signatures provided an indication of both CMV infection and a matching HLA type.

TCRdb re-analysed the reads in MiXCR, keeping a single row per CDR3 protein. The sample shows a few hundred thousand distinct CDR3 sequences, approximately 18% of them seen only once. This clonotype was observed a handful of times. The trim removed 3 bases at V and 1 base at J, leaving 3 bases unmatched. This CDR3 comprises 16 residues. CDR1 is KGHSH and CDR2 is LQKENI in the germline V gene. The sample comprised PBMCs. This clonotype was sampled from a human donor in good health (CMV status not recorded). Some clones in this sample may be carry-over from other donors' samples. The chain links TRBV18 to TRBJ1-4, with 9 positions matching TRBD1. The DNA of the CDR3 is TGTGCCAGCTCACCGGGACAGGGAGGAACTAATGAAAAACTGTTTTTT. It codes for CASSPGQGGTNEKLFF.